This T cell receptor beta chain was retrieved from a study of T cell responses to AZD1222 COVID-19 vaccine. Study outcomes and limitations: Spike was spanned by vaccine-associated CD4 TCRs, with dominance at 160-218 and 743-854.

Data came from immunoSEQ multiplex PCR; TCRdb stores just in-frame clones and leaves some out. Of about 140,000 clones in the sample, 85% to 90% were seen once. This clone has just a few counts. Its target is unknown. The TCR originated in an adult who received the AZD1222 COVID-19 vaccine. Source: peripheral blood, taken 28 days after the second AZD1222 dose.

The chain's CDR3 is CAWSVQGRGYEQYF. The CDR3 nucleotides read TGTGCCTGGAGTGTACAGGGCAGGGGCTACGAGCAGTACTTC. The chain couples TRBV30 to TRBJ2-7, with D maybe TRBD1 (6 bases). The CDR3 covers 14 residues. Germline CDR1 GTSNPN, CDR2 SVGIG (reference sequence). Trimming took off 0 bases at V and 3 bases at J, with 12 bases between the two ends.